The source of this T cell receptor beta chain is a study of PD-1 blockade in classical Hodgkin lymphoma. Every one of the patients relapsed after autologous stem cell transplantation (brentuximab vedotin exposure was variable). When best responses were assessed, they were complete response, partial response or progressive disease. The table came from immunoSEQ multiplex PCR; TCRdb's copy has only in-frame clones and leaves some out. The table records around 96,000 clones, 80% to 85% of them present only once. The study's findings and limits: TCR diversity rose significantly by C4D1 in CD4+ but not CD8+ cells.

Turning to this clone: What it binds is unknown.

The CDR3 has 13 residues. Germline loops: CDR1 KGHSH, CDR2 LQKENI. The V end lost 3 bases, the J end lost 1 base, and 6 bases lay between the germline ends. The receptor comes from a human donor with classical Hodgkin lymphoma. The chain couples TRBV18 to TRBJ1-2, with a possible D match to TRBD1 (5 bases). The starting material was peripheral blood mononuclear cells (PBMCs), obtained at baseline. The CDR3 sequence is CASSPGGNYGYTF. Written as DNA, the CDR3 is TGTGCCAGCTCACCGGGGGGTAACTATGGCTACACCTTC.